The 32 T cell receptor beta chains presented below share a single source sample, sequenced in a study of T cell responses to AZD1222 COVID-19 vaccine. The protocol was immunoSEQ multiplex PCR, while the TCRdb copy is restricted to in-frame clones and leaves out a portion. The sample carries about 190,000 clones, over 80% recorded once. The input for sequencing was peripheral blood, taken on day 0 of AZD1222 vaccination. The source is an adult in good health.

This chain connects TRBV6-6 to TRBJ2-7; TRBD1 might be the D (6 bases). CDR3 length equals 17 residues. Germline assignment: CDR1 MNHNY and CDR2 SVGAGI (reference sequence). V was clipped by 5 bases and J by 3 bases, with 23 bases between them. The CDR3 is CASSPSGQTNWNYEQYF. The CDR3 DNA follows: TGTGCCAGCAGTCCCTCTGGACAGACCAATTGGAACTACGAGCAGTACTTC.

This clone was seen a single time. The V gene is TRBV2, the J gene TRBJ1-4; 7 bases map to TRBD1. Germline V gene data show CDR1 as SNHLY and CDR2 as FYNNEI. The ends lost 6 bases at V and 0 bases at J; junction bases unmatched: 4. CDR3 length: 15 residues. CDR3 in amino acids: CASRRQGTTNEKLFF. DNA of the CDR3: TGTGCCAGCAGGCGACAGGGAACAACTAATGAAAAACTGTTTTTT.

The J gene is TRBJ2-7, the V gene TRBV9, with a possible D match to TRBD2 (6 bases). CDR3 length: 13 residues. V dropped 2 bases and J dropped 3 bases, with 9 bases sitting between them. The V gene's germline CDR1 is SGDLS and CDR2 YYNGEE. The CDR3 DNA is TGTGCCAGCAGCGTTAGCGGCGACTACGAGCAGTACTTC. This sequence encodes CASSVSGDYEQYF.

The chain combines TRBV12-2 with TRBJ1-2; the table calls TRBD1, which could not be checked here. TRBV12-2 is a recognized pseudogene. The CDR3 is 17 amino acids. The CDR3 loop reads CASRLVLDRGHNYGYTF. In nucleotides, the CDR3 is TGTGCAAGTCGCTTAGTTTTGGACAGGGGGCATAACTATGGCTACACCTTC.

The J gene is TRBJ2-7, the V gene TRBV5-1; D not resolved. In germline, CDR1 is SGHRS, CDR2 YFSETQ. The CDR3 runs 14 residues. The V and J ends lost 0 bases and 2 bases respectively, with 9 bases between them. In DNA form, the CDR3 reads TGCGCCAGCAGCTTGGCCCCTGACCCCTACGAGCAGTACTTC. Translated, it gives CASSLAPDPYEQYF.

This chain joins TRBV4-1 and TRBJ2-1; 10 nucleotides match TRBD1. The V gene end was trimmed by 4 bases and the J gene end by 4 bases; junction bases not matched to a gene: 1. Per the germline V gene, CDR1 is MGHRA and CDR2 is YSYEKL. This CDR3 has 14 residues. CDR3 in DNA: TGCGCCAGCAGCCCGGACAGGGGGTACAATGAGCAGTTCTTC. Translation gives CASSPDRGYNEQFF.

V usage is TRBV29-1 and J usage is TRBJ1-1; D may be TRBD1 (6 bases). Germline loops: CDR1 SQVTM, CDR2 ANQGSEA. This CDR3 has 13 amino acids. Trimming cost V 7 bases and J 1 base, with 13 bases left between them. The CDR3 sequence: CSGYRDWNTEAFF. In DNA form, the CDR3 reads TGCAGCGGATACAGGGACTGGAACACTGAAGCTTTCTTT. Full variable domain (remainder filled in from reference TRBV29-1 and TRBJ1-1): SAVISQKPSRDICQRGTSLTIQCQVDSQVTMMFWYRQQPGQSLTLIATANQGSEATYESGFVIDKFPISRPNLTFSTLTVSNMSPEDSSIYLCSGYRDWNTEAFFGQGTRLTVV.

CDR3 loop: CSASDGGANVLTF. CDR3 DNA: TGCAGTGCTAGTGACGGAGGGGCCAACGTCCTGACTTTC. The J gene is TRBJ2-6, the V gene TRBV20-1; D gene uncertain. Germline V CDR1 and CDR2: DFQATT, SNEGSKA (reference sequence). V gave up 3 bases and J gave up 4 bases, with 7 bases separating them. The CDR3 contains 13 residues.

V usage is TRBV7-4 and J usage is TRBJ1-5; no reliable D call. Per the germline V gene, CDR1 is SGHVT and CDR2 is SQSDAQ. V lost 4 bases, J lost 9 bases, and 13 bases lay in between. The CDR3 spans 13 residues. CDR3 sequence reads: CASSWSKVRPQHF. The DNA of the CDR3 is TGTGCCAGCAGCTGGTCCAAGGTGCGGCCCCAGCATTTT.

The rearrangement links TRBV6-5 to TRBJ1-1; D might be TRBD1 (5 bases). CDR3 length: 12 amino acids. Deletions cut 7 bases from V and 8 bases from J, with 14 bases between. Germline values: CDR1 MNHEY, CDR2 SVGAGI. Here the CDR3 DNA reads TGTGCCAGCAAGGGACGGGGCTTGGAAGCTTTCTTT. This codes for CASKGRGLEAFF.

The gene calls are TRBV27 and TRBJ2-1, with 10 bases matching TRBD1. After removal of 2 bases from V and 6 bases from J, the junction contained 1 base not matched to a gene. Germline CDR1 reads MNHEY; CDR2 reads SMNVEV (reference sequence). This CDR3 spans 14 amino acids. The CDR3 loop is CASSLGQGGNEQFF. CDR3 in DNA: TGTGCCAGCAGTTTAGGACAGGGGGGCAATGAGCAGTTCTTC.

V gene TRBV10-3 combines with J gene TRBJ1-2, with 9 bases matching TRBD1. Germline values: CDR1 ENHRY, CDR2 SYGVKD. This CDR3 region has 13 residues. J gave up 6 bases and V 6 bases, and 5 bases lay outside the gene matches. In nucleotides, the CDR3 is TGTGCCATCAGGACAGGGGGTATGGATGGCTACACCTTC. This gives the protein CAIRTGGMDGYTF.

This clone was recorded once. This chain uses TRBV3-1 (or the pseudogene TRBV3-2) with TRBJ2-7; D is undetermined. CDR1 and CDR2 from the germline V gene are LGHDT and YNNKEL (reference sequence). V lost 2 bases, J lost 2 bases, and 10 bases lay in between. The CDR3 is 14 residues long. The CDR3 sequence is CASSQPAPTYEQYF. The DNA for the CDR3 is TGTGCCAGCAGCCAACCGGCCCCCACCTACGAGCAGTACTTC.

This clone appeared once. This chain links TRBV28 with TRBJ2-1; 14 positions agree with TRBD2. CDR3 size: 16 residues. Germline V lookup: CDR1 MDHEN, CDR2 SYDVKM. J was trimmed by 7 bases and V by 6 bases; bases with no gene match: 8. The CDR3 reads CASRWTSGGSLNEQFF. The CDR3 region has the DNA TGTGCCAGCAGGTGGACTAGCGGGGGGTCTCTAAATGAGCAGTTCTTC.

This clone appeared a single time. CDR3 protein: CASGLVDGELFF. The CDR3 bases are TGTGCTAGTGGTTTGGTGGACGGGGAGCTGTTTTTT. The chain is built from TRBV12-5 and TRBJ2-2; D not certain. Germline V lookup: CDR1 LGHNT, CDR2 FRNRAP. The CDR3 is 12 amino acids. Between the trimmed V and J ends, which lost 0 bases and 7 bases, there was a span of 3 bases.

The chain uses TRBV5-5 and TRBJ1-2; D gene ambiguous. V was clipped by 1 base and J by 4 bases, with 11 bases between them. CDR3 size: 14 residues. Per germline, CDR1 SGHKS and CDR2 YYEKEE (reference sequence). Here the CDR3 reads CASSLIVGVYGYTF. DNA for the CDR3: TGTGCCAGCAGCTTGATTGTCGGAGTCTATGGCTACACCTTC.

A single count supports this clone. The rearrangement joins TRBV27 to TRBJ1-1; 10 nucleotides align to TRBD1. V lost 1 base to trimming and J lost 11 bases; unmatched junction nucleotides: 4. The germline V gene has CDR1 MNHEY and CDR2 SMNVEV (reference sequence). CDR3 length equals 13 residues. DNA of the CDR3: TGTGCCAGCAGTTTATACGGGACAGGGGCCGCTTTCTTT. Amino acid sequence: CASSLYGTGAAFF.

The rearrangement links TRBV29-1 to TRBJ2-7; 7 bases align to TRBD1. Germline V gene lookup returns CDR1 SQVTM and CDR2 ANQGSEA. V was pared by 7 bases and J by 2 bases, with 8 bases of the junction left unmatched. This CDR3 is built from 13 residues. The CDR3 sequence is CSARTGGPYEQYF. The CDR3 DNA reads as TGCAGCGCTAGGACAGGTGGCCCCTACGAGCAGTACTTC.

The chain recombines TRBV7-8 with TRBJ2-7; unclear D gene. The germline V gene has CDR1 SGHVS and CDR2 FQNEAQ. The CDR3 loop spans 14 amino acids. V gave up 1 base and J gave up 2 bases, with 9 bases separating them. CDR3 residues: CASSLVAGPYEQYF. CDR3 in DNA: TGTGCCAGCAGCTTAGTTGCAGGCCCCTACGAGCAGTACTTC.

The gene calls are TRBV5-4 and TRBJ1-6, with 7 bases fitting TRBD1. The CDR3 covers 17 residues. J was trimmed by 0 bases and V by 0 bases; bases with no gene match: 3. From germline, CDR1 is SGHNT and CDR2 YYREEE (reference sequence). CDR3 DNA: TGTGCCAGCAGCTTGGCCAACAGGGGCTCCTATAATTCACCCCTCCACTTT. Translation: CASSLANRGSYNSPLHF.

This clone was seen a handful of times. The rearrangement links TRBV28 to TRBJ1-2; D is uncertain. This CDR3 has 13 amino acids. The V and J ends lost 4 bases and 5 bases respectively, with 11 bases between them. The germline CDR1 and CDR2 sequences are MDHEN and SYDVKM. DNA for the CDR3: TGTGCCAGCAGTTGGCGGACGGAGTATGGCTACACCTTC. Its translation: CASSWRTEYGYTF.

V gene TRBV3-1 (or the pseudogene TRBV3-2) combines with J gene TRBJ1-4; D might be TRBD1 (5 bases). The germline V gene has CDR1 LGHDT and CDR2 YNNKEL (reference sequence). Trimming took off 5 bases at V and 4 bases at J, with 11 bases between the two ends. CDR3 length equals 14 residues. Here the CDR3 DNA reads TGTGCCAGCAGCGAACGACAGATTAATGAAAAACTGTTTTTT. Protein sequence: CASSERQINEKLFF.

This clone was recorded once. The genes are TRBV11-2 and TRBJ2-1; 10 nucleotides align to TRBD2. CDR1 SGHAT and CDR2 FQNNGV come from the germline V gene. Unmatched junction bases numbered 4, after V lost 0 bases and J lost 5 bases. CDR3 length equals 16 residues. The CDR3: CASSLEIAGGNNEQFF. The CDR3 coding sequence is TGTGCCAGCAGCTTAGAAATAGCGGGGGGCAACAATGAGCAGTTCTTC.

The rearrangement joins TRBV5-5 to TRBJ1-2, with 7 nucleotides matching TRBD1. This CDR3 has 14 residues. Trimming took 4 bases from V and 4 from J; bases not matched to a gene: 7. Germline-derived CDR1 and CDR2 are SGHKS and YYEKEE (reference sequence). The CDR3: CASSQGGGPYGYTF. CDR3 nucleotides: TGTGCCAGCAGCCAGGGGGGAGGTCCCTATGGCTACACCTTC.

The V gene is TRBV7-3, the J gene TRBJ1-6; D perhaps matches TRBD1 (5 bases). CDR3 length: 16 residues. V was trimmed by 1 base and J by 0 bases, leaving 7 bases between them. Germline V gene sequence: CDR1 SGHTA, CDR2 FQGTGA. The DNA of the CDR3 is TGTGCCAGCAGCTTAAAGGGGATCTCCTATAATTCACCCCTCCACTTT. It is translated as CASSLKGISYNSPLHF.

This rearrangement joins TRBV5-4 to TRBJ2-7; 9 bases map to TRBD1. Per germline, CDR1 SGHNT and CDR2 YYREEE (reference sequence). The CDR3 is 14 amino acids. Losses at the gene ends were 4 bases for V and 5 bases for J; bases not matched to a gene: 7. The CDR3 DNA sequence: TGTGCCAGCAGCCCCCGGACAGGGGACGACGAGCAGTACTTC. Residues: CASSPRTGDDEQYF.

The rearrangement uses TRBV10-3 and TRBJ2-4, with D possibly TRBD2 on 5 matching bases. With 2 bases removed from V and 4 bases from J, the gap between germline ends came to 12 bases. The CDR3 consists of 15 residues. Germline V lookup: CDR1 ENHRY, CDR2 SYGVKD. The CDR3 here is CAISEIPGIKNIQYF. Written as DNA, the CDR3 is TGTGCCATCAGTGAGATTCCGGGGATTAAAAACATTCAGTACTTC.

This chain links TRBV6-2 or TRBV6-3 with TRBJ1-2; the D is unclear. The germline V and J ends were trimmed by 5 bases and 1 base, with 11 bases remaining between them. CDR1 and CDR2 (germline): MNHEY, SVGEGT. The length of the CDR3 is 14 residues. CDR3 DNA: TGTGCCAGCAGTAATACAGAAGTTAACTATGGCTACACCTTC. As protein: CASSNTEVNYGYTF.

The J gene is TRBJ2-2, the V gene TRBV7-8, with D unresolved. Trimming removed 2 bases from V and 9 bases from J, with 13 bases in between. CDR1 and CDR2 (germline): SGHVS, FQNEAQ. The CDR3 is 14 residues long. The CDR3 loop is CASSLPGPARELFF. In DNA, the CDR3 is TGTGCCAGCAGCTTACCGGGCCCCGCCCGGGAGCTGTTTTTT.

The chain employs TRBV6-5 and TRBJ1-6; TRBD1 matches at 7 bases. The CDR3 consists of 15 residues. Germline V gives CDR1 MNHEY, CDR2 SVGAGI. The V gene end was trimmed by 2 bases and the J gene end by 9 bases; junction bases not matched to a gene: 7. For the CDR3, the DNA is TGTGCCAGCAGTTACCGACAGGGATGGAGTTCACCCCTCCACTTT. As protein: CASSYRQGWSSPLHF.

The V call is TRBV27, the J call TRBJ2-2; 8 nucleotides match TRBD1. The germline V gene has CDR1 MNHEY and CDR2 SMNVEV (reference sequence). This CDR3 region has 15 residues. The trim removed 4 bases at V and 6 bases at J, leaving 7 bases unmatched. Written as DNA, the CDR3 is TGTGCCAGCAGTTCCCACAGGGGGACGGCCGGGGAGCTGTTTTTT. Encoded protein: CASSSHRGTAGELFF.

Written as DNA, the CDR3 is TGTGCCACCGGGACAGGGGGCACCGGGGAGCTGTTTTTT. It encodes CATGTGGTGELFF. J is TRBJ2-2 and V is TRBV19; 11 positions match TRBD1. Germline lookup yields CDR1 LNHDA and CDR2 SQIVND (reference sequence). The V and J ends lost 10 bases and 4 bases, in that order; junction bases with no gene match: 2. This CDR3 has 13 residues.